Listed below are T cell receptor beta chains from one sample, sequenced in a study of radiotherapy plus CTLA-4 blockade in lung cancer. Clones were read by immunoSEQ multiplex PCR, and TCRdb kept only the in-frame ones, dropping some. The sample has around 45,000 clones; 88% are singletons. The source was peripheral blood, collected from a patient treated with radiotherapy plus ipilimumab. Source of these receptors: a human donor with non-small cell lung cancer whose response to radiotherapy plus ipilimumab could not be evaluated. CDR3s include the opening cysteine and the closing phenylalanine or tryptophan. D genes are given only for firm matches. Some rows have no size entry. The others give once, few or many, or a class for an expanded clone.

D: TRBD2; size: .; V: TRBV7-2; J: TRBJ2-7; DNA: TGTGCCAGCAGCCACGGACTAGCGACCTACGAGCAGTACTTC; CDR3: CASSHGLATYEQYF
D: TRBD2; size: .; V: TRBV4-3; J: TRBJ2-7; DNA: TGCGCCAGCAGCCAAGATAGGGTGGGAGGGTACCCCTACGAGCAGTACTTC; CDR3: CASSQDRVGGYPYEQYF
D: .; size: .; V: TRBV7-2; J: TRBJ2-7; DNA: TGTGCCAGCAGCTTCTCGGTCGCGAGCCACGAGCAGTACTTC; CDR3: CASSFSVASHEQYF
D: .; size: .; V: TRBV7-2; J: TRBJ1-1; DNA: TGTGCCAGCAGCTTAGTATCGGGGAACACTGAAGCTTTCTTT; CDR3: CASSLVSGNTEAFF
D: .; size: .; V: TRBV14; J: TRBJ1-6; DNA: TGTGCCAGCAGCCAGGGGGCACTTCTGGATTCACCCCTCCACTTT; CDR3: CASSQGALLDSPLHF
D: TRBD1; size: few; V: TRBV9; J: TRBJ2-1; DNA: TGTGCCAGCAGCACCCGGGACAGGGTGTACAATGAGCAGTTCTTC; CDR3: CASSTRDRVYNEQFF
D: .; size: few; V: TRBV6-1; J: TRBJ1-5; DNA: TGTGCCAGCAGAGGGGGGGATCAGCCCCAGCATTTT; CDR3: CASRGGDQPQHF
D: .; size: once; V: TRBV19; J: TRBJ1-1; DNA: TGTGCCAGTAGCCGGGCCCCAGGGTCCCCTGAAGCTTTCTTT; CDR3: CASSRAPGSPEAFF
D: .; size: .; V: TRBV11-3; J: TRBJ2-1; DNA: TGTGCCAGCAGCCCCTCCGGGACTAGGGGGCAATTCGAGCAGTTCTTC; CDR3: CASSPSGTRGQFEQFF
D: TRBD2; size: .; V: TRBV9; J: TRBJ2-1; DNA: TGTGCCAGCAGCTCGAGACTAGCGGGAGCCTACAATGAGCAGTTCTTC; CDR3: CASSSRLAGAYNEQFF
D: .; size: .; V: TRBV9; J: TRBJ1-2; DNA: TGTGCCAGCAGCGTAGAGCCCCAGGGGTCCTACTATGGCTACACCTTC; CDR3: CASSVEPQGSYYGYTF
D: TRBD1; size: .; V: TRBV28; J: TRBJ1-1; DNA: TGTGCCAGCAGTTCTGGAAAGGGACAGTCGAACACTGAAGCTTTCTTT; CDR3: CASSSGKGQSNTEAFF
D: .; size: .; V: TRBV9; J: TRBJ1-1; DNA: TGTGCCAGCAGCACCCCACCCGGTGAAGCTTTCTTT; CDR3: CASSTPPGEAFF
D: TRBD1; size: .; V: TRBV29-1; J: TRBJ2-1; DNA: TGCAGCGTTGACCGTACAGGGGGGTTGAATGAGCAGTTCTTC; CDR3: CSVDRTGGLNEQFF
D: .; size: .; V: TRBV25-1; J: TRBJ2-7; DNA: TGTGCCAGCAGTTCCCGGGTGGGTCTCTCCTACGAGCAGTACTTC; CDR3: CASSSRVGLSYEQYF
D: .; size: .; V: TRBV21-1; J: TRBJ1-2; DNA: TGTGCCAGCAGCCCCGGACAGGGGCTCGGGGGCTACACCTTC; CDR3: CASSPGQGLGGYTF
D: TRBD1; size: .; V: TRBV28; J: TRBJ1-5; DNA: TGTGCCAGCAGTATTCCAGGGGGCGGGGGTCAGCCCCAGCATTTT; CDR3: CASSIPGGGGQPQHF
D: .; size: .; V: TRBV18; J: TRBJ2-1; DNA: TGTGCCAGCTCACCTAACAATGAGCAGTTCTTC; CDR3: CASSPNNEQFF
D: .; size: .; V: TRBV28; J: TRBJ1-3; DNA: TGTGCCAGCAGTCCTAACCCGTCGAGAGGCACCATATATTTT; CDR3: CASSPNPSRGTIYF
D: .; size: few; V: TRBV21-1; J: TRBJ2-7; DNA: TGTGCCAGCAGCAAAGACCGTAGATCAGGGGCGATGTGTAACGAGCAGTACTTC; CDR3: CASSKDRRSGAMCNEQYF
D: TRBD1; size: .; V: TRBV7-2; J: TRBJ2-2; DNA: TGTGCCAGCAGCTTCGACAGGGTAGTGGCCGGGGAGCTGTTTTTT; CDR3: CASSFDRVVAGELFF
D: TRBD2; size: .; V: TRBV7-6; J: TRBJ2-1; DNA: TGTGCCAGCAGCTTTCCTAGCGGGGGGGTCTCCTACAATGAGCAGTTCTTC; CDR3: CASSFPSGGVSYNEQFF
D: TRBD2; size: .; V: TRBV7-9; J: TRBJ2-1; DNA: TGTGCCAGCAGCTCACGACTAGCGGGGGGGAACAATGAGCAGTTCTTC; CDR3: CASSSRLAGGNNEQFF
D: TRBD1; size: once; V: TRBV7-9; J: TRBJ1-1; DNA: TGTGCCAGCAGCAATAGACAGGGGATGAACACTGAAGCTTTCTTT; CDR3: CASSNRQGMNTEAFF
D: TRBD1; size: few; V: TRBV30; J: TRBJ2-7; DNA: TGTGCCTCCGCGGACAGGGGCTACGAGCAGTACTTC; CDR3: CASADRGYEQYF
D: TRBD1; size: .; V: TRBV28; J: TRBJ2-7; DNA: TGTGCCAGCACCGGGACAGTCTACGAGCAGTACTTC; CDR3: CASTGTVYEQYF
D: .; size: once; V: TRBV7-8; J: TRBJ2-5; DNA: TGTGCCAGCCGCAGGTCCCCCGATGGCGAGACCCAGTACTTC; CDR3: CASRRSPDGETQYF
D: .; size: .; V: TRBV4-3; J: TRBJ1-3; DNA: TGCGCCAGCAGCCAAGGGTTGGCCAGTGGAAACACCATATATTTT; CDR3: CASSQGLASGNTIYF
D: .; size: .; V: TRBV11-2; J: TRBJ2-7; DNA: TGTGCCAGCAGCGTCCTTGCGTCGGCGGCCTCCTACGAGCAGTACTTC; CDR3: CASSVLASAASYEQYF
D: .; size: .; V: TRBV7-2; J: TRBJ2-3; DNA: TGTGCCAGCAGCCCCTTGGGGCGCCTCACAGATACGCAGTATTTT; CDR3: CASSPLGRLTDTQYF
D: .; size: .; V: TRBV18; J: TRBJ1-1; DNA: TGTGCCAGCTCAAGGGACAAGAACACTGAAGCTTTCTTT; CDR3: CASSRDKNTEAFF
D: .; size: .; V: TRBV30; J: TRBJ1-2; DNA: TGTGCCTGGAGGGGAAAGGGGCGCGGTGGTGGCTACACCTTC; CDR3: CAWRGKGRGGGYTF
D: .; size: .; V: TRBV5-5; J: TRBJ1-1; DNA: TGTGCCAGCAGCTTCACCCGACAGATGAACACTGAAGCTTTCTTT; CDR3: CASSFTRQMNTEAFF
D: TRBD1; size: .; V: TRBV18; J: TRBJ1-2; DNA: TGTGCCAGCTCATCACAGGGGCCCGGGGGGCGAAACTATGGCTACACCTTC; CDR3: CASSSQGPGGRNYGYTF
D: .; size: .; V: TRBV2; J: TRBJ2-2; DNA: TGTGCCAGCAGTGAAATGGGCACCTCGAACACCGGGGAGCTGTTTTTT; CDR3: CASSEMGTSNTGELFF
D: .; size: .; V: TRBV5-1; J: TRBJ2-5; DNA: TGCGCCAGCAGCGCCGTCGGAGAGCCTGGCGAGACCCAGTACTTC; CDR3: CASSAVGEPGETQYF
D: .; size: .; V: TRBV6-5; J: TRBJ2-2; DNA: TGTGCCAGCAGTCCCCCGCGGGCTGGCACCGGGGAGCTGTTTTTT; CDR3: CASSPPRAGTGELFF
D: TRBD1; size: once; V: TRBV2; J: TRBJ2-3; DNA: TGTGCCAGCAGTCCGGACAGGGGGATGCTCACGGATACGCAGTATTTT; CDR3: CASSPDRGMLTDTQYF
D: TRBD1; size: .; V: TRBV28; J: TRBJ1-3; DNA: TGTGCCAGCAGTTCACCTCCCCCGGGACAGACTGGAAACACCATATATTTT; CDR3: CASSSPPPGQTGNTIYF